This TCR beta chain was documented in a study of a mutant IDH1 vaccine in newly diagnosed glioma. Method: immunoSEQ multiplex PCR; TCRdb's copy keeps in-frame clones and lacks some. The data hold 77,000 or so clones, with approximately 80% observed a single time. The CDR3 is 13 residues long. Trimming cost V 2 bases and J 7 bases, with 12 bases left between them. CDR1 is SGHRS, CDR2 YFSETQ, per germline. In regard to this clone: The target antigen is unknown.

Described time point: week 47, end of study. Doses comprised 300 ug of mutant IDH1 20-mer peptide each, plus topical imiquimod. The chain recombines TRBV5-1 with TRBJ1-1; D gene unclear. This material consisted of PBMCs, taken from a glioma patient whose treatment included an IDH1 peptide vaccine. The TCR comes from a man between 40 and 49 years old with glioma. The CDR3 is CASSLTGSNEAFF. CDR3 DNA: TGCGCCAGCAGCTTAACGGGGTCGAATGAAGCTTTCTTT.